One sample yielded the 12 T cell receptor beta chains listed below, sequenced in a study of beta chain features in type 1 diabetes. Overall study findings and caveats: Shorter TCRB CDR3s, moderately but significantly so, marked every one of the four CD4+ subsets in Type 1 diabetes patients.

Expressed TCRB transcripts were sequenced because the entire RNA isolate underwent reverse transcription. The repertoire was sequenced with immunoSEQ multiplex PCR; TCRdb's copy has only in-frame clones and lacks some. This sample carries about 270,000 clones, roughly an eighth of them seen once, and the ten largest clones take 0.015% to 0.02%. Their recognized antigens are unknown. Sequencing was carried out using naive CD4+ T cells from blood. Every receptor here comes from a man under 40 with type 1 diabetes.

This clone was picked up a small number of times. The chain is built from TRBV7-9 and TRBJ2-3, with a possible D match to TRBD1 (6 bases). CDR3 length equals 13 residues. The V and J ends lost 6 bases and 3 bases respectively, with 10 bases between them. Germline V CDR1 and CDR2: SEHNR, FQNEAQ (reference sequence). CDR3: CASSSDRTDTQYF. The CDR3 region has the DNA TGTGCCAGCAGTTCTGACAGGACAGATACGCAGTATTTT.

For this clone: Other DNA sequences from this sample encode an identical CDR3 as well. The CDR3, as DNA: TGTGCCAGCAGTTTCGGCTATGGCTACACCTTC. It codes for CASSFGYGYTF. The genes are TRBV28 and TRBJ1-2; D is ambiguous. CDR1 is MDHEN and CDR2 is SYDVKM in the germline V gene. The CDR3 has 11 amino acids. V was cut by 3 bases and J by 4 bases, with 3 bases left in between.

The chain carries TRBV5-5 and TRBJ2-7; the D gene is possibly TRBD2 (5 bases). This CDR3 has 15 amino acids. The germline V gene has CDR1 SGHKS and CDR2 YYEKEE (reference sequence). V was cut by 1 base and J by 1 base, with 12 bases left in between. In DNA, the CDR3 is TGTGCCAGCAGCTTGTTACGGACTCTGTCCTACGAGCAGTACTTC. Protein sequence: CASSLLRTLSYEQYF.

The CDR3 region has the DNA TGTGCCAGCAGTGATTATACACTTCGGGAACCCTACGAGCAGTACTTC. Its translation is CASSDYTLREPYEQYF. The rearrangement links TRBV25-1 to TRBJ2-7; maybe TRBD2 (5 bases). This CDR3 has 16 amino acids. CDR1 and CDR2 from the germline V gene are MGHDK and SYGVNS. Between the trimmed V and J ends, which lost 3 bases and 2 bases, there was a span of 17 bases.

This clone turned up a few times. The chain has TRBV28 and TRBJ2-2; 7 positions agree with TRBD2. The V and J ends lost 5 bases and 9 bases, in that order; junction bases with no gene match: 3. From germline, CDR1 is MDHEN and CDR2 SYDVKM. The CDR3 totals 12 residues. The CDR3 region is CASSPGLRELFF. In nucleotides, the CDR3 is TGTGCCAGCAGTCCGGGACTAAGGGAGCTGTTTTTT. Looking up the rest from reference TRBV28 and TRBJ2-2 gives the full variable domain: DVKVTQSSRYLVKRTGEKVFLECVQDMDHENMFWYRQDPGLGLRLIYFSYDVKMKEKGDIPEGYSVSREKKERFSLILESASTNQTSMYLCASSPGLRELFFGEGSRLTVL.

The chain links TRBV4-2 to TRBJ2-2, with 7 bases fitting TRBD2. The CDR3 is made up of 16 amino acids. With V trimmed by 2 bases and J by 5 bases, 8 bases remained unmatched. Germline-derived CDR1 and CDR2 are LGHNA and YNFKEQ. In DNA, the CDR3 is TGTGCCAGCAGCCAATTTCTGGCTAGCGGAACCGGGGAGCTGTTTTTT. Encoded protein: CASSQFLASGTGELFF.

The chain recombines TRBV18 with TRBJ2-7, with D uncertain. Between the trimmed V and J ends, which lost 5 bases and 7 bases, there was a span of 15 bases. CDR1 is KGHSH and CDR2 is LQKENI in the germline V gene. The CDR3 runs to 13 residues. CDR3 in DNA: TGTGCCAGCTCATTCGATCCCCTTCTAGAGCAGTACTTC. Translation: CASSFDPLLEQYF. The full variable domain, in which reference TRBV18 and TRBJ2-7 provide the parts outside the CDR3, is NAGVMQNPRHLVRRRGQEARLRCSPMKGHSHVYWYRQLPEEGLKFMVYLQKENIIDESGMPKERFSAEFPKEGPSILRIQQVVRGDSAAYFCASSFDPLLEQYFGPGTRLTVT.

This clone was detected only a few times. This chain uses TRBV13 with TRBJ2-1; D is ambiguous. V lost 2 bases to trimming and J lost 4 bases, with 9 bases between them. Germline lookup yields CDR1 PRHDT and CDR2 FYEKMQ (reference sequence). The CDR3 loop spans 14 amino acids. CDR3 amino acids: CASSLLSDYNEQFF. The CDR3 coding sequence is TGTGCCAGCAGCTTACTTTCAGATTACAATGAGCAGTTCTTC.

This clone was seen a handful of times. This chain links TRBV28 with TRBJ2-1; TRBD2 agrees at 7 bases. CDR1 is MDHEN and CDR2 is SYDVKM in the germline V gene. CDR3 size: 14 residues. Trimming took 6 bases from V and 6 from J; bases not matched to a gene: 8. The CDR3 DNA sequence: TGTGCCAGCAGGCAGACTAGCCCAGGCAATGAGCAGTTCTTC. Translating gives CASRQTSPGNEQFF.

The gene calls are TRBV30 and TRBJ2-2; D is uncertain. Germline lookup yields CDR1 GTSNPN and CDR2 SVGIG (reference sequence). There are 14 residues in the CDR3. V was shortened by 0 bases and J by 6 bases, with 11 bases between the two germline ends. CDR3 sequence: CAWSVPGWPGELFF. The CDR3 DNA is TGTGCCTGGAGTGTACCCGGGTGGCCCGGGGAGCTGTTTTTT.

This clone turned up a few times. The V gene is TRBV7-9, the J gene TRBJ2-3, with 10 bases lining up with TRBD1. Germline-derived CDR1 and CDR2 are SEHNR and FQNEAQ (reference sequence). V lost 6 bases and J lost 5; bases outside the gene matches: 8. The CDR3 loop spans 15 amino acids. DNA of the CDR3: TGTGCCAGCAGAGCTGACAGGGGGCCTGGAGATACGCAGTATTTT. It encodes CASRADRGPGDTQYF.

This clone occurred a few times. The chain recombines TRBV28 with TRBJ1-1, with D possibly matching TRBD1 (5 bases). With 2 bases removed from V and 4 bases from J, the gap between germline ends came to 11 bases. The CDR3 loop spans 14 amino acids. From germline, CDR1 is MDHEN and CDR2 SYDVKM. This CDR3 is CASSLVRVGTEAFF. The CDR3 DNA is TGTGCCAGCAGTTTAGTCAGGGTGGGCACTGAAGCTTTCTTT.